These 32 T cell receptor beta chains were all obtained from the same sample, sequenced in a study of blood T cell repertoires in COVID-19. TCRdb keeps only in-frame clones here, not all; method: immunoSEQ multiplex PCR. Here the sample spans approximately 200,000 clones, about four fifths being singletons. Specimen: PBMCs or T cells enriched from blood (not recorded which). All receptors come from a woman in her forties with acute COVID-19.

The chain uses TRBV11-2 and TRBJ2-1; D is unclear. CDR3 size: 14 residues. Germline assignment: CDR1 SGHAT and CDR2 FQNNGV. V lost 1 base and J lost 4, with 8 bases in between. The CDR3 region is CASSLGGRYNEQFF. The CDR3 bases are TGTGCCAGCAGCTTAGGCGGCAGATACAATGAGCAGTTCTTC.

This chain joins TRBV5-1 and TRBJ1-4, with a possible D match to TRBD1 (5 bases). The CDR3 has 15 amino acids. V dropped 0 bases and J dropped 8 bases, with 14 bases sitting between them. From germline, CDR1 is SGHRS and CDR2 YFSETQ. The CDR3 coding sequence is TGCGCCAGCAGCTTGGCTCTAGTGGGGCCCGAAAAACTGTTTTTT. This translates into CASSLALVGPEKLFF.

This chain links TRBV2 with TRBJ2-4; D is unclear. V shed 4 bases and J shed 0 bases, with 7 bases lying between them. Germline-derived CDR1 and CDR2 are SNHLY and FYNNEI. The length of the CDR3 is 14 residues. The CDR3 coding sequence is TGTGCCAGCAGTGGTTTAAAAGCCAAAAACATTCAGTACTTC. The encoded protein is CASSGLKAKNIQYF.

This chain links TRBV30 with TRBJ2-3; TRBD2 agrees at 10 bases. The germline CDR1 and CDR2 sequences are GTSNPN and SVGIG (reference sequence). This CDR3 has 14 residues. As DNA, the CDR3 is TGTTCAATGGACACTAGCGGGGGCACAGATACGCAGTATTTT. It is translated as CSMDTSGGTDTQYF.

The sample holds many counts of this clone. This chain connects TRBV28 to TRBJ2-3, with 9 bases matching TRBD1. CDR3 length: 17 amino acids. J lost 1 base, V lost 7 bases, and 12 bases had no gene match. Germline V gene data show CDR1 as MDHEN and CDR2 as SYDVKM. The CDR3 sequence: CASKTGGGLRRTDTQYF. Written as DNA, the CDR3 is TGTGCCAGCAAAACAGGGGGCGGCTTAAGACGCACAGATACGCAGTATTTT.

On this clone: Other DNA sequences in this sample translate to the same CDR3. The DNA for the CDR3 is TGTGCCAGCTCACCCGGGACTCAGAACACCGGGGAGCTGTTTTTT. Its protein is CASSPGTQNTGELFF. The chain recombines TRBV18 with TRBJ2-2, with a possible D match to TRBD2 (6 bases). V lost 3 bases and J lost 1, with 9 bases in between. There are 15 residues in the CDR3. Germline V gene lookup returns CDR1 KGHSH and CDR2 LQKENI.

V and J are TRBV15 and TRBJ1-1; 7 bases are a match to TRBD1. J gave up 7 bases and V 0 bases, and 8 bases lay outside the gene matches. Germline V gene lookup returns CDR1 LNHNV and CDR2 YYDKDF (reference sequence). This CDR3 is 15 amino acids long. The CDR3 loop is CATSRDRTGVYEAFF. The CDR3 DNA sequence: TGTGCCACCAGCAGAGATCGAACAGGGGTATATGAAGCTTTCTTT.

V gene TRBV5-1 combines with J gene TRBJ2-5; 10 nucleotides line up with TRBD2. Germline CDR1 and CDR2: SGHRS and YFSETQ. Trimming took 0 bases from V and 5 from J; bases not matched to a gene: 7. CDR3 length: 16 residues. Here the CDR3 DNA reads TGCGCCAGCAGCTTGGGGCTTCTAGCGGGAGATGAGACCCAGTACTTC. Its protein is CASSLGLLAGDETQYF.

This rearrangement joins TRBV7-9 to TRBJ1-2; perhaps TRBD1 as D (6 bases). The germline V gene encodes CDR1 SEHNR and CDR2 FQNEAQ (reference sequence). V lost 5 bases and J lost 5, with 12 bases in between. CDR3 length: 13 residues. The chain's CDR3 is CASSLYRDYGYTF. CDR3 nucleotides: TGTGCCAGCAGCCTTTACAGGGATTATGGCTACACCTTC.

J is TRBJ2-5 and V is TRBV24-1; TRBD1 agrees at 9 bases. The CDR3 is 18 residues long. The trim removed 0 bases at V and 5 bases at J, leaving 12 bases unmatched. Germline CDR1 reads KGHDR; CDR2 reads SFDVKD. CDR3: CATSDLRTGTGLEETQYF. DNA for the CDR3: TGTGCCACCAGTGATTTGAGGACCGGGACAGGGCTCGAGGAGACCCAGTACTTC.

The CDR3 loop reads CASSSGQGFGGYTF. In nucleotides, the CDR3 is TGTGCCAGCAGTTCAGGACAGGGCTTCGGAGGCTACACCTTC. This chain connects TRBV28 to TRBJ1-2; 8 nucleotides match TRBD1. V lost 4 bases, J lost 8 bases, and 9 bases stayed unmatched. Germline V gene data show CDR1 as MDHEN and CDR2 as SYDVKM. CDR3 size: 14 residues.

This chain links TRBV6-2 or TRBV6-3 with TRBJ1-5, with 7 bases identical to TRBD1. Looked up from germline, CDR1 is MNHEY and CDR2 is SVGEGT. The CDR3 is 15 amino acids. Germline trimming cut 5 bases from V and 4 bases from J; bases unmatched to any gene: 8. As DNA, the CDR3 is TGTGCCAGCAGTCCCACAGGGGACCTAAATCAGCCCCAGCATTTT. Its protein product is CASSPTGDLNQPQHF.

The chain employs TRBV6-5 and TRBJ2-3; 7 bases agree with TRBD1. Germline-derived CDR1 and CDR2 are MNHEY and SVGAGI. The V gene end was trimmed by 4 bases and the J gene end by 7 bases; junction bases not matched to a gene: 11. The CDR3 spans 15 residues. The CDR3 sequence is CASSSPPNRGNTQYF. Here the CDR3 DNA reads TGTGCCAGCAGTTCCCCCCCGAACAGGGGAAATACGCAGTATTTT.

For the CDR3, the DNA is TGTGCCAGCAGCTTAGTCGCCGGAGGGGTGGCTGGAAACACCATATATTTT. Protein sequence: CASSLVAGGVAGNTIYF. J is TRBJ1-3 and V is TRBV7-8; TRBD1 is a possible D gene (5 bases). Per germline, CDR1 SGHVS and CDR2 FQNEAQ. The CDR3 runs to 17 residues. With 1 base removed from V and 2 bases from J, the gap between germline ends came to 15 bases.

V gene TRBV6-4 combines with J gene TRBJ2-1, with D maybe TRBD1 (5 bases). There are 16 residues in the CDR3. Germline assignment: CDR1 MRHNA and CDR2 SNTAGT. Between the trimmed V and J ends, which lost 3 bases and 5 bases, there was a span of 17 bases. CDR3 DNA sequence: TGTGCCAGCAGTGAGATCCCTGGGGCTGGGGACAATGAGCAGTTCTTC. This gives the protein CASSEIPGAGDNEQFF.

The chain employs TRBV14 and TRBJ2-7; perhaps TRBD2 as D (5 bases). The CDR3 runs to 14 residues. Deletions cut 2 bases from V and 9 bases from J, with 17 bases between. Germline CDR1 reads SGHDN; CDR2 reads FVKESK. The CDR3 is CASSQYQRSFVQYF. DNA for the CDR3: TGTGCCAGCAGCCAATATCAGCGGTCTTTTGTGCAGTACTTC.

The rearrangement uses TRBV27 and TRBJ1-5, with no clear D. There are 11 residues in the CDR3. Germline V lookup: CDR1 MNHEY, CDR2 SMNVEV (reference sequence). Trimming stripped 8 bases from V and 7 bases from J, with 9 bases between. CDR3 residues: CASGRDQPQHF. In nucleotides, the CDR3 is TGTGCCAGCGGGAGAGACCAGCCCCAGCATTTT.

This clone was recorded only once. The chain uses TRBV27 and TRBJ2-7; 12 bases are shared with TRBD2. Germline CDR1 is MNHEY and CDR2 is SMNVEV (reference sequence). With 5 bases clipped from V and 5 bases from J, the junction kept 7 bases outside the gene matches. The CDR3 totals 15 residues. Here the CDR3 reads CASSPRTSGKNEQYF. The DNA for the CDR3 is TGTGCCAGCAGTCCTCGGACTAGCGGGAAGAACGAGCAGTACTTC.

V and J are TRBV7-3 and TRBJ2-3, with TRBD2 matching 9 bases. J lost 6 bases, V lost 2 bases, and 0 bases had no gene match. The germline V gene encodes CDR1 SGHTA and CDR2 FQGTGA. The CDR3 has 13 amino acids. The CDR3 coding sequence is TGTGCCAGCAGCTTACTAGCGGGGGATACGCAGTATTTT. It codes for CASSLLAGDTQYF.

The CDR3 spells CASSPQAYNTEAFF. The CDR3 nucleotides read TGCGCCAGCAGCCCCCAGGCGTACAACACTGAAGCTTTCTTT. This chain connects TRBV5-1 to TRBJ1-1; D gene unclear. CDR1 and CDR2 from the germline V gene are SGHRS and YFSETQ. The V end was cut by 4 bases, the J end by 2 bases, with 12 bases between. The CDR3 length is 14 residues.

The V call is TRBV30, the J call TRBJ2-1, with 10 positions matching TRBD2. This CDR3 is 17 amino acids long. After removal of 0 bases from V and 6 bases from J, the junction contained 11 bases not matched to a gene. Germline loops: CDR1 GTSNPN, CDR2 SVGIG (reference sequence). This chain's CDR3 is CAWSVWGGSGRSNEQFF. The CDR3 DNA follows: TGTGCCTGGAGTGTATGGGGGGGTAGCGGGAGGTCCAATGAGCAGTTCTTC.

This chain joins TRBV9 and TRBJ2-1, with 8 bases fitting TRBD1. Unmatched junction bases numbered 6, after V lost 4 bases and J lost 3 bases. The CDR3 is made up of 15 amino acids. Germline CDR1 reads SGDLS; CDR2 reads YYNGEE. The CDR3 DNA is TGTGCCAGCAGCCCTGGACAGGGTTTCTACAATGAGCAGTTCTTC. Residues: CASSPGQGFYNEQFF.

V is TRBV19 and J is TRBJ2-3, with D possibly being TRBD2 (8 bases). Germline lookup yields CDR1 LNHDA and CDR2 SQIVND (reference sequence). This CDR3 is built from 17 residues. Trimming took off 10 bases at V and 5 bases at J, with 28 bases between the two ends. The CDR3 DNA sequence: TGTGCCACCCTACCCGAGGGGGCTAGCGGGCGGGTAGATACGCAGTATTTT. As protein: CATLPEGASGRVDTQYF.

The chain carries TRBV28 and TRBJ2-1, with 9 bases fitting TRBD1. The CDR3 consists of 13 residues. The junction had 8 bases not matched to a gene; V was cut back by 2 bases and J by 15 bases. Germline V gene sequence: CDR1 MDHEN, CDR2 SYDVKM. This CDR3 reads CASSLGTGLTGFF. In DNA, the CDR3 is TGTGCCAGCAGTTTAGGGACAGGGCTTACTGGGTTCTTC.

Notes on this clone: Other DNA sequences within the sample encode an identical CDR3. The rearrangement uses TRBV30 and TRBJ1-5; 8 bases are shared with TRBD1. The CDR3 runs 13 residues. Germline values: CDR1 GTSNPN, CDR2 SVGIG (reference sequence). V was clipped by 5 bases and J by 2 bases; unmatched bases: 2. The CDR3 coding sequence is TGTGCCTGGGACAGGGGAGGCAATCAGCCCCAGCATTTT. It codes for CAWDRGGNQPQHF.

This sequence joins TRBV6-5 and TRBJ2-7; perhaps TRBD2 as D (5 bases). The length of the CDR3 is 14 residues. Between the trimmed V and J ends, which lost 8 bases and 6 bases, there was a span of 20 bases. Germline CDR1 MNHEY, CDR2 SVGAGI. The CDR3 nucleotides are TGTGCCAGCTCCCGGGAACCTATACTTGGCGAGCAGTACTTC. This sequence encodes CASSREPILGEQYF.

The chain employs TRBV30 and TRBJ2-1, with TRBD2 identical over 7 bases. Per germline, CDR1 GTSNPN and CDR2 SVGIG (reference sequence). With 6 bases clipped from V and 7 bases from J, the junction kept 6 bases outside the gene matches. The CDR3 sequence is 12 residues long. The CDR3 nucleotides read TGTGCCTGTGGGGGGGGGTGGAATGAGCAGTTCTTC. This codes for CACGGGWNEQFF. Complete variable domain (other parts from reference TRBV30 and TRBJ2-1): SQTIHQWPATLVQPVGSPLSLECTVEGTSNPNLYWYRQAAGRGLQLLFYSVGIGQISSEVPQNLSASRPQDRQFILSSKKLLLSDSGFYLCACGGGWNEQFFGPGTRLTVL.

The genes are TRBV5-4 and TRBJ2-2; 7 bases match TRBD2. The CDR3 is 15 amino acids. The germline gives CDR1 SGHNT, CDR2 YYREEE (reference sequence). Germline trimming cut 10 bases from V and 4 bases from J; bases unmatched to any gene: 13. The CDR3 protein is CAVKSSGHLTGELFF. The CDR3 nucleotides are TGTGCCGTAAAAAGTAGCGGGCACCTCACCGGGGAGCTGTTTTTT.

The chain employs TRBV18 and TRBJ1-1; D might be TRBD1 (6 bases). Germline CDR1 reads KGHSH; CDR2 reads LQKENI. This CDR3 is 14 amino acids long. The V end lost 5 bases, the J end lost 4 bases, and 14 bases lay between the germline ends. This CDR3 is CASSINRESTEAFF. Here the CDR3 DNA reads TGTGCCAGCTCAATCAACAGGGAGTCCACTGAAGCTTTCTTT.

The CDR3, as DNA: TGTGCCACCAGCATCGCAGTTGCAACTAATGAAAAACTGTTTTTT. Its protein product is CATSIAVATNEKLFF. The chain combines TRBV15 with TRBJ1-4, with D unclear. Germline loops: CDR1 LNHNV, CDR2 YYDKDF (reference sequence). This CDR3 spans 15 amino acids. V shed 4 bases and J shed 0 bases, with 9 bases lying between them.

The chain combines TRBV13 with TRBJ2-2; D is uncertain. The germline CDR1 and CDR2 sequences are PRHDT and FYEKMQ (reference sequence). The V gene lost 5 bases and the J gene lost 1 base, with 2 bases spanning the gap. The CDR3 covers 12 residues. Written as DNA, the CDR3 is TGTGCCAGCAGCCGGAACACCGGGGAGCTGTTTTTT. It encodes CASSRNTGELFF.

The rearrangement links TRBV4-2 to TRBJ2-1, with 10 bases matching TRBD2. Germline loops: CDR1 LGHNA, CDR2 YNFKEQ. The CDR3 is made up of 18 amino acids. J gave up 8 bases and V 1 base, and 14 bases lay outside the gene matches. The CDR3 region has the DNA TGTGCCAGCAGCCAAGGTGGTCGGTCTAGCGGGAGTCGAGATGAGCAGTTCTTC. Protein sequence: CASSQGGRSSGSRDEQFF.